This passage covers 15 T cell receptor beta chains from one sample sequenced in a study of T cells in Graves' hyperthyroidism and ophthalmopathy. RNA transcripts gave rise to amplified TCR beta CDR3 regions. The HTBI set primed first-round TCR CDR3 RT-PCR. TCRdb passed the multiplex PCR reads through MiXCR, listing each CDR3 protein once. The data show about 610,000 distinct CDR3 sequences, 15% to 20% seen once. What was sequenced was blood. These receptors all come from a woman aged 40 to 50 with Graves' ophthalmopathy.

The gene calls are TRBV7-9 and TRBJ1-1; the D is unclear. V was shortened by 5 bases and J by 5 bases, with 21 bases between the two germline ends. Germline V gene sequence: CDR1 SEHNR, CDR2 FQNEAQ (reference sequence). The CDR3 runs 16 residues. CDR3 region: CASSLSGPGSRTEAFF. The CDR3 coding sequence is TGTGCCAGCAGCCTCTCCGGGCCGGGATCCAGAACTGAAGCTTTCTTT.

As regards this clonotype: A read error is possible here, since a much larger clone lies one base away. The chain has TRBV6-5 and TRBJ1-5; possible D gene TRBD1, 5 bases. The CDR3 extends over 16 amino acids. CDR1 and CDR2 (germline): MNHEY, SVGAGI. Trimming took off 4 bases at V and 2 bases at J, with 15 bases between the two ends. DNA of the CDR3: TGTGCCAGCAGTTCCCTGGGGGGTGGGGGCAATCAGCCCCAGCATTTT. The encoded protein is CASSSLGGGGNQPQHF.

There are many counts of this clonotype. The rearrangement joins TRBV28 to TRBJ2-5, with D uncertain. The CDR3 length is 14 residues. V was cut by 6 bases and J by 5 bases, with 16 bases left in between. Germline assignment: CDR1 MDHEN and CDR2 SYDVKM. CDR3 DNA sequence: TGTGCCAGCAGCCGGGCCAGCCGGGTCGAGACCCAGTACTTC. Its protein is CASSRASRVETQYF.

This clonotype was detected many times. The V call is TRBV12-3 or TRBV12-4, the J call TRBJ2-7, with 10 bases matching TRBD1. J lost 4 bases, V lost 6 bases, and 9 bases had no gene match. The length of the CDR3 is 15 residues. In DNA, the CDR3 is TGTGCCAGCAGCCGGGGACAGGGGATGGGATACGAGCAGTACTTC. Amino acids: CASSRGQGMGYEQYF.

The chain uses TRBV12-3 or TRBV12-4 and TRBJ1-2; D gene uncertain. There are 14 residues in the CDR3. V lost 4 bases, J lost 4 bases, and 13 bases lay in between. CDR3 residues: CASSSLSLGYGYTF. The CDR3 nucleotides read TGTGCCAGCAGTTCGCTCTCATTAGGCTATGGCTACACCTTC.

CDR3 sequence reads: CASSLFSRDWDTINGYTF. The DNA of the CDR3 is TGTGCCAGCAGCTTGTTTTCCCGCGATTGGGACACGATAAATGGCTACACCTTC. V usage is TRBV5-5 and J usage is TRBJ1-2; tentative D call: TRBD1 (6 bases). Trimming shortened V by 1 base and J by 6 bases, and 25 bases separated the two germline ends. The CDR3 totals 18 residues. Germline CDR1 and CDR2: SGHKS and YYEKEE (reference sequence). Based on the CDR3 plus reference TRBV5-5 and TRBJ1-2, the full variable domain is DAGVTQSPTHLIKTRGQQVTLRCSPISGHKSVSWYQQVLGQGPQFIFQYYEKEERGRGNFPDRFSARQFPNYSSELNVNALLLGDSALYLCASSLFSRDWDTINGYTFGSGTRLTVV.

The sample holds many counts of this clonotype. This rearrangement joins TRBV11-2 to TRBJ2-1, with 12 nucleotides matching TRBD2. Germline CDR1 reads SGHAT; CDR2 reads FQNNGV. The CDR3 loop spans 17 amino acids. The V segment lost 5 bases and the J segment 4 bases; nucleotides outside the gene matches: 9. The CDR3: CASSLQLLAGGYNEQFF. The CDR3 DNA reads TGTGCCAGCAGCCTTCAATTACTAGCGGGAGGTTACAATGAGCAGTTCTTC.

This clonotype was recorded many times. V and J are TRBV2 and TRBJ1-6, with 8 bases identical to TRBD1. The ends lost 5 bases at V and 7 bases at J; junction bases unmatched: 7. The CDR3 covers 15 residues. Germline lookup yields CDR1 SNHLY and CDR2 FYNNEI. In DNA form, the CDR3 reads TGTGCCAGCAGTCGCCTGACAGGGGTCAATTCACCCCTCCACTTT. This gives the protein CASSRLTGVNSPLHF.

This clonotype was observed at least ten times. The V and J genes are TRBV6-2 or TRBV6-3 and TRBJ2-1, with D perhaps matching TRBD2 (5 bases). V lost 2 bases, J lost 10 bases, and 15 bases lay in between. The CDR3 spans 14 residues. Germline loops: CDR1 MNHEY, CDR2 SVGEGT. As DNA, the CDR3 is TGTGCCAGCAGTTACCGCCTCATGGAGGACGAGCAGTTCTTC. Translating gives CASSYRLMEDEQFF.

Many counts were recorded for this clonotype. V and J are TRBV2 and TRBJ2-6, with 7 nucleotides matching TRBD2. The CDR3 contains 16 residues. V lost 4 bases to trimming and J lost 0 bases; unmatched junction nucleotides: 3. The germline V gene has CDR1 SNHLY and CDR2 FYNNEI. CDR3 sequence reads: CASSAGGNSGANVLTF. The CDR3, as DNA: TGTGCCAGCAGTGCGGGGGGTAACTCTGGGGCCAACGTCCTGACTTTC.

Notes on this clonotype: In this CDR3 the conserved last residue, phenylalanine or tryptophan, is missing, so a read error is likely. The chain combines TRBV19 with TRBJ1-1, with D possibly matching TRBD1 (5 bases). This CDR3 is built from 14 residues. Germline V lookup: CDR1 LNHDA, CDR2 SQIVND (reference sequence). V was cut by 5 bases and J by 1 base, with 11 bases left in between. The CDR3 sequence: CASSPGGSNTEAFL. DNA of the CDR3: TGTGCCAGTAGTCCCGGGGGATCGAACACTGAAGCTTTCCTT.

This clonotype was observed a handful of times. V usage is TRBV30 and J usage is TRBJ2-3; D unclear. The V end lost 5 bases, the J end lost 2 bases, and 8 bases lay between the germline ends. The germline gives CDR1 GTSNPN, CDR2 SVGIG (reference sequence). CDR3 length equals 12 residues. CDR3 region: CAWGQDTDTQYF. CDR3 DNA: TGTGCCTGGGGGCAGGACACAGATACGCAGTATTTT.

This clonotype was counted ten times or more. This sequence joins TRBV18 and TRBJ1-2, with D perhaps TRBD1 (5 bases). The ends were cut back, 3 bases at V and 8 bases at J, with 13 bases in the middle. The CDR3 runs to 13 residues. Germline V lookup: CDR1 KGHSH, CDR2 LQKENI. DNA for the CDR3: TGTGCCAGCTCACCCGACAGCCATGAGGGCTACACCTTC. This codes for CASSPDSHEGYTF. Variable domain in full (rest from reference TRBV18 and TRBJ1-2): NAGVMQNPRHLVRRRGQEARLRCSPMKGHSHVYWYRQLPEEGLKFMVYLQKENIIDESGMPKERFSAEFPKEGPSILRIQQVVRGDSAAYFCASSPDSHEGYTFGSGTRLTVV.

V gene TRBV28 combines with J gene TRBJ2-7; possibly TRBD1 or TRBD2 for D (5 bases each). V was clipped by 6 bases and J by 1 base, with 16 bases between them. In germline, CDR1 is MDHEN, CDR2 SYDVKM. The CDR3 has 15 amino acids. Here the CDR3 reads CASSQGPPASYEQYF. CDR3 bases: TGTGCCAGCAGCCAGGGACCACCGGCGTCCTACGAGCAGTACTTC. Using reference TRBV28 and TRBJ2-7 for the parts outside the CDR3, the full variable domain is DVKVTQSSRYLVKRTGEKVFLECVQDMDHENMFWYRQDPGLGLRLIYFSYDVKMKEKGDIPEGYSVSREKKERFSLILESASTNQTSMYLCASSQGPPASYEQYFGPGTRLTVT.

The table lists this clonotype with many counts. V and J are TRBV13 and TRBJ2-3; 7 bases align to TRBD2. V gave up 3 bases and J gave up 6 bases; unmatched junction bases: 12. The CDR3 spans 16 residues. The germline CDR1 and CDR2 sequences are PRHDT and FYEKMQ (reference sequence). CDR3 sequence: CASSFAVGREYDTQYF. As DNA, the CDR3 is TGTGCCAGCAGCTTTGCAGTGGGGCGGGAGTATGATACGCAGTATTTT.